The 2 T cell receptor beta chains below were found in one sample sequenced in a study of blood T cell repertoires in COVID-19. Repertoires were generated with immunoSEQ multiplex PCR, while TCRdb's copy carries only in-frame clones and drops some. The table records about 99,000 clones, roughly 78% of them present only once. Sequencing used peripheral blood. Every receptor here comes from an elderly woman with active or convalescent COVID-19.

V gene TRBV7-9 combines with J gene TRBJ2-7; possible D gene TRBD2, 6 bases. Germline V gene data show CDR1 as SEHNR and CDR2 as FQNEAQ (reference sequence). CDR3 size: 15 residues. V shed 4 bases and J shed 1 base, with 14 bases lying between them. This chain's CDR3 is CASSSLRDWSYEQYF. CDR3 nucleotide sequence: TGTGCCAGCAGCTCCCTCCGGGACTGGTCCTACGAGCAGTACTTC.

This chain connects TRBV28 to TRBJ1-4; no reliable D call. The CDR3 runs to 14 residues. Between the trimmed V and J ends, which lost 5 bases and 8 bases, there was a span of 15 bases. Germline V CDR1 and CDR2: MDHEN, SYDVKM. CDR3 nucleotides: TGTGCCAGCAGTCCCTCCGGTGGCAGGGAAAAACTGTTTTTT. Amino acid sequence: CASSPSGGREKLFF.